A single sample is the source of the 6 T cell receptor beta chains below, sequenced in a study of shared clonotypes between healthy human individuals (TCRdb year 2020). The library relied on the immunoSEQ multiplex PCR assay. The source is immuneACCESS, and TCRdb retained only in-frame sequences with V and J called. Part of the clones is not carried over; for the studies checked, unresolved V genes explain less than half of this, and the remainder is unexplained. The table for this sample lists roughly 2.5 million clones; approximately 90% of them were counted only once. Of the sample, 0.11% to 0.15% is held by the ten largest clones. The sample comprised naive CD4+ T cells sorted from blood. According to the study, the label for this sample's cell subset or site signals: CD45RA+ positively selected. The receptor set was obtained from a man aged 18 to 30 in good health.

V is TRBV5-4 and J is TRBJ2-3; 11 bases are shared with TRBD2. V trimming: 3 bases; J trimming: 4 bases; junction bases outside the gene matches: 7. Germline CDR1 reads SGHNT; CDR2 reads YYREEE (reference sequence). CDR3 length: 16 residues. The CDR3 sequence is CASSSLTSGTADTQYF. The CDR3 region has the DNA TGTGCCAGCAGCTCTCTGACTAGCGGGACAGCAGATACGCAGTATTTT.

This clone was counted only a few times. The same CDR3 arises from other DNA sequences in this sample as well. V gene TRBV10-3 combines with J gene TRBJ1-1; possible D gene TRBD1, 5 bases. Germline values: CDR1 ENHRY, CDR2 SYGVKD. The CDR3 extends over 11 amino acids. V gave up 6 bases and J gave up 4 bases, with 6 bases separating them. This CDR3 reads CAIRGGTEAFF. The CDR3 DNA is TGTGCCATCAGGGGGGGCACTGAAGCTTTCTTT.

The gene calls are TRBV5-4 and TRBJ1-3; D not certain. V lost 6 bases and J 0 bases, leaving 13 bases between the germline ends. Germline V gives CDR1 SGHNT, CDR2 YYREEE (reference sequence). This CDR3 is built from 15 residues. The CDR3 reads CASKPAIDSGNTIYF. The CDR3 DNA sequence: TGTGCCAGCAAACCAGCAATTGACTCTGGAAACACCATATATTTT. The complete variable domain, with remaining parts taken from reference TRBV5-4 and TRBJ1-3, reads ETGVTQSPTHLIKTRGQQVTLRCSSQSGHNTVSWYQQALGQGPQFIFQYYREEENGRGNFPPRFSGLQFPNYSSELNVNALELDDSALYLCASKPAIDSGNTIYFGEGSWLTVV.

The chain couples TRBV9 to TRBJ2-3; 10 bases align to TRBD1. Germline CDR1 reads SGDLS; CDR2 reads YYNGEE. The CDR3 is 14 residues long. V was pared by 6 bases and J by 6 bases, with 7 bases of the junction left unmatched. The CDR3, as DNA: TGTGCCAGCACCCGGGACAGGGGAACGGATACGCAGTATTTT. As protein: CASTRDRGTDTQYF. Full variable domain (remainder filled in from reference TRBV9 and TRBJ2-3): DSGVTQTPKHLITATGQRVTLRCSPRSGDLSVYWYQQSLDQGLQFLIQYYNGEERAKGNILERFSAQQFPDLHSELNLSSLELGDSALYFCASTRDRGTDTQYFGPGTRLTVL.

This clone was observed once. In the same sample, other DNA sequences code for this CDR3. V and J are TRBV6-5 and TRBJ2-7; 8 bases fit TRBD1. From germline, CDR1 is MNHEY and CDR2 SVGAGI. The CDR3 consists of 14 residues. Unmatched junction bases numbered 2, after V lost 0 bases and J lost 4 bases. The CDR3 reads CASSYSRTGYEQYF. Written as DNA, the CDR3 is TGTGCCAGCAGTTACTCCCGGACAGGGTACGAGCAGTACTTC.

This chain connects TRBV7-6 to TRBJ1-2; no reliable D call. Germline V gene lookup returns CDR1 SGHVS and CDR2 FNYEAQ. The CDR3 sequence is 13 residues long. V was pared by 1 base and J by 8 bases, with 11 bases between. The CDR3 loop is CASSLDPGGGYTF. CDR3 DNA: TGTGCCAGCAGCTTAGACCCGGGCGGGGGCTACACCTTC.